This T cell receptor (beta chain) is drawn from a study of blood T cell repertoires in COVID-19. Study in general: Material from acute and convalescent COVID-19 was sourced from the United States, Italy and Spain.

Germline V gives CDR1 SGDLS, CDR2 YYNGEE. The CDR3 is 14 residues long. Trimming shortened V by 0 bases and J by 7 bases, and 14 bases separated the two germline ends. Those who participated ranged in age from roughly 18 to 89 years and resided in some 24 US areas. Assignments of participants to cohorts depended upon their own reported clinical history. Cohort 3 donors were reported recovered after two negative PCRs, clearance, or symptom resolution. Sequencing was performed with immunoSEQ multiplex PCR; in TCRdb, only in-frame clones are kept and a portion is missing. The repertoire holds about 250,000 clones, with around nine tenths as singletons.

The chain recombines TRBV9 with TRBJ2-7; tentatively, D is TRBD1 (6 bases). This receptor was identified in a woman younger than 30 who had recovered from COVID-19. The sample taken for sequencing was PBMCs or T cells enriched from blood (not recorded which). The CDR3 DNA reads as TGTGCCAGCAGCGTAGGGACAGCTACGAGTGAGCAGTACTTC. It yields the protein CASSVGTATSEQYF.